Listed here are 17 T cell receptor beta chains from one sample, sequenced in a study of T-cell memory formation after mild COVID-19 (TCRdb year 2021). The library was generated by 5' RACE. TCRdb lists the instrument as Illumina NovaSeq 6000. TCRdb's own reprocessing of the public reads used fastp at Q25 and MiXCR and kept productive beta chains. Rows matching on CDR3 protein sequence are summarized as one entry with the most common DNA and genes. Recorded for this sample are a few hundred thousand distinct CDR3 sequences; approximately 25% of them occurred a single time. The ten largest clonotypes hold around 8.7% of the sample. Sequencing input: PBMCs or a T cell subset sorted from them (not recorded which). These TCRs come from an adult woman who had mild COVID-19 (a few samples of this study predate the infection). The sample titles of this study are shuffled in the database, so cell type and time point are left out; the donor was told from shared clones.

The chain links TRBV18 to TRBJ2-1; 9 bases agree with TRBD1. J gave up 5 bases and V 6 bases, and 5 bases lay outside the gene matches. The CDR3 covers 14 residues. CDR1 KGHSH and CDR2 LQKENI come from the germline V gene. The DNA of the CDR3 is TGTGCCAGCTCCCGGGACAGGGAGAACAATGAGCAGTTCTTC. This codes for CASSRDRENNEQFF.

This clonotype was seen only a few times. The gene calls are TRBV29-1 and TRBJ2-3; 8 bases are a match to TRBD2. This CDR3 is built from 16 residues. Per germline, CDR1 SQVTM and CDR2 ANQGSEA. V lost 6 bases, J lost 4 bases, and 15 bases stayed unmatched. This chain's CDR3 is CSVSGLVGLAADTQYF. The CDR3 DNA reads as TGCAGCGTATCGGGACTAGTGGGGCTTGCAGCAGATACGCAGTATTTT.

The V and J genes are TRBV4-1 and TRBJ1-6; D call uncertain. There are 15 residues in the CDR3. V was cut by 0 bases and J by 9 bases, with 12 bases left in between. Germline assignment: CDR1 MGHRA and CDR2 YSYEKL. CDR3 residues: CASSQDRADGSPLHF. The CDR3 DNA sequence: TGCGCCAGCAGCCAAGATAGGGCAGACGGTTCACCCCTCCACTTT.

The chain is built from TRBV5-1 and TRBJ2-6; no reliable D call. Looked up from germline, CDR1 is SGHRS and CDR2 is YFSETQ. Trimming stripped 0 bases from V and 3 bases from J, with 7 bases between. The CDR3 spans 15 residues. The CDR3 loop reads CASSLERVGANVLTF. CDR3 sequence (DNA): TGCGCCAGCAGCTTGGAACGTGTTGGGGCCAACGTCCTGACTTTC.

The chain is built from TRBV3-1 and TRBJ2-1, with 9 bases matching TRBD1. The germline gives CDR1 LGHDT, CDR2 YNNKEL (reference sequence). CDR3 size: 15 residues. Trimming took 4 bases from V and 4 from J; bases not matched to a gene: 5. DNA of the CDR3: TGTGCCAGCAGCCGCACAGGACAGGGGTACAATGAGCAGTTCTTC. This codes for CASSRTGQGYNEQFF.

V and J are TRBV20-1 and TRBJ2-1; the D gene is possibly TRBD1 (7 bases). Germline V gives CDR1 DFQATT, CDR2 SNEGSKA (reference sequence). This CDR3 is 16 amino acids long. V was cut by 6 bases and J by 10 bases, with 28 bases left in between. CDR3 in amino acids: CSALLEEAGRGGEQFF. Here the CDR3 DNA reads TGCAGTGCCCTCCTAGAGGAAGCGGGCCGAGGGGGCGAGCAGTTCTTC.

V gene TRBV5-6 combines with J gene TRBJ2-7; unclear D gene. V lost 5 bases and J lost 4, with 22 bases in between. Germline V gene lookup returns CDR1 SGHDT and CDR2 YYEEEE. This CDR3 spans 16 amino acids. The CDR3 loop reads CASSPPGFSYAYEQYF. The DNA of the CDR3 is TGTGCCAGCAGTCCTCCGGGCTTCTCATACGCTTACGAGCAGTACTTC. Variable domain in full (rest from reference TRBV5-6 and TRBJ2-7): DAGVTQSPTHLIKTRGQQVTLRCSPKSGHDTVSWYQQALGQGPQFIFQYYEEEERQRGNFPDRFSGHQFPNYSSELNVNALLLGDSALYLCASSPPGFSYAYEQYFGPGTRLTVT.

The chain has TRBV24-1 and TRBJ2-1, with D possibly being TRBD1 (6 bases). Germline CDR1 reads KGHDR; CDR2 reads SFDVKD. CDR3 length: 16 residues. V was clipped by 5 bases and J by 7 bases, with 20 bases between them. The CDR3 here is CATSAGPRLRGNEQFF. The CDR3 DNA reads TGTGCCACCAGTGCTGGACCGCGCCTTAGGGGGAATGAGCAGTTCTTC.

In nucleotides, the CDR3 is TGTGCCAGCAGCTTGGAACAGGGCTGGAACACCGGGGAGCTGTTTTTT. As protein: CASSLEQGWNTGELFF. The chain employs TRBV5-6 and TRBJ2-2, with a possible D match to TRBD1 (6 bases). The CDR3 has 16 residues. With 0 bases removed from V and 1 base from J, the gap between germline ends came to 10 bases. Germline CDR1 reads SGHDT; CDR2 reads YYEEEE.

Only a few counts were recorded for this clonotype. This CDR3 reads CASKPGTPSYEQYF. The CDR3, as DNA: TGTGCCAGCAAACCCGGGACCCCGTCCTACGAGCAGTACTTC. This rearrangement joins TRBV6-2 or TRBV6-3 to TRBJ2-7; D may be TRBD1 or TRBD2 (5 bases each). Germline CDR1 MNHEY, CDR2 SVGEGT. V was shortened by 7 bases and J by 1 base, with 14 bases between the two germline ends. The CDR3 consists of 14 residues.

The chain employs TRBV20-1 and TRBJ2-1; possibly TRBD1 for D (6 bases). The CDR3 runs to 13 residues. The V end lost 1 base, the J end lost 6 bases, and 10 bases lay between the germline ends. CDR1 and CDR2 from the germline V gene are DFQATT and SNEGSKA (reference sequence). CDR3 residues: CSARAPDSNEQFF. The CDR3 coding sequence is TGCAGTGCTAGAGCCCCGGACAGCAATGAGCAGTTCTTC.

The V gene is TRBV7-9, the J gene TRBJ2-5; D perhaps matches TRBD2 (6 bases). Deletions cut 4 bases from V and 5 bases from J, with 14 bases between. This CDR3 comprises 14 residues. The germline CDR1 and CDR2 sequences are SEHNR and FQNEAQ (reference sequence). The CDR3 is CASSSRGGLETQYF. CDR3 sequence (DNA): TGTGCCAGCAGCTCGCGCGGAGGGCTCGAGACCCAGTACTTC.

The chain recombines TRBV7-9 with TRBJ1-4, with D perhaps matching TRBD1 (6 bases). Trimming left V 4 bases short and J 5 bases short, with 17 bases between. Germline V lookup: CDR1 SEHNR, CDR2 FQNEAQ (reference sequence). This CDR3 is built from 16 residues. The CDR3 DNA reads TGTGCCAGCAGCTCCGGCGAGGGGGTTCAAAATGAAAAACTGTTTTTT. Translating gives CASSSGEGVQNEKLFF.

This sequence joins TRBV2 and TRBJ1-1; 7 bases are a match to TRBD1. V lost 6 bases, J lost 6 bases, and 13 bases stayed unmatched. The CDR3 is 15 residues long. Germline CDR1 SNHLY, CDR2 FYNNEI. The DNA of the CDR3 is TGTGCCAGCAGCCTCGGGGGAGGGGGCGTCGCTGAAGCTTTCTTT. Its translation is CASSLGGGGVAEAFF.

The gene calls are TRBV15 and TRBJ2-1; D is unclear. Germline values: CDR1 LNHNV, CDR2 YYDKDF (reference sequence). The V end was cut by 6 bases, the J end by 1 base, with 7 bases between. The CDR3 sequence is 13 residues long. As DNA, the CDR3 is TGTGCCACCAGGGGCAGGTCCTACAATGAGCAGTTCTTC. It encodes CATRGRSYNEQFF.

The CDR3 loop reads CSFWTSGSASTDTQYF. The CDR3 DNA follows: TGCAGCTTTTGGACTAGCGGGAGTGCTAGCACAGATACGCAGTATTTT. The chain is built from TRBV29-1 and TRBJ2-3; the match to TRBD2 covers 13 bases. After removal of 8 bases from V and 0 bases from J, the junction contained 8 bases not matched to a gene. This CDR3 is 16 amino acids long. The germline gives CDR1 SQVTM, CDR2 ANQGSEA.

The sample holds a few counts of this clonotype. The chain recombines TRBV12-3 or TRBV12-4 with TRBJ2-3, with TRBD2 as a possible D gene (6 bases). This CDR3 contains 14 residues. V lost 3 bases and J 4 bases, leaving 11 bases between the germline ends. The CDR3 DNA follows: TGTGCCAGCAGTTTGAGGAGGGTGGCAGATACGCAGTATTTT. Protein: CASSLRRVADTQYF.